The present T cell receptor beta chain was sequenced within a study of molecular identifiers for immune sequencing clone quantification (dated by TCRdb to the late 2010s). The study in broad terms: In a replicate experiment, RNA from roughly 20,000 or 100,000 naive CD8 T cells was split into five aliquots, four of which were sequenced. This methods study used CD8 T cells to benchmark TCR RNA copy counting and molecular-identifier clustering-based TCR repertoire sequencing (MIDCIRS). Broader findings and caveats from the paper: Approximately 3.1 recovered TCR RNA copies per cell were obtained by modeling, versus roughly 10 by digital PCR, implying a capture efficiency of approximately 27%. The naive libraries included spiked-in Jurkat TCR RNA (around 9 copies' worth), and this RNA is not part of the donor repertoire. Identical TCR molecules sharing a barcode could cause highly expanded clone sizes to be underestimated. In CMV-specific effector cells, clones with more than 20 RNA copies accounted for over 99% of molecules, whereas in naive cells such clones accounted for under 1%. Spiked-in Jurkat TCR RNA equivalent to a single cell was reported to be detectable even among over 800,000 naive CD8 T cells. When barcode sub-clustering was not used, chimeric consensus sequences inflated TCR diversity, with chimeras reaching as high as 47%.

The method was PCR. TCRdb lists the instrument as NextSeq 500. Preparation of bulk TCR libraries followed a previously described approach, with the TCR primers listed in Table S5. Total RNA was purified with the Qiagen AllPrep DNA/RNA kit. Before analysis, reads from multiple sequencing runs of one library were combined. As for the original processing: Only reads with exact TCR constant sequence were kept, trimmed to 150 nt, and grouped by their 12-nt molecular barcodes. Reads in each barcode group were sub-clustered using a 15% Levenshtein threshold, and a quality-weighted consensus sequence was built for each RNA molecule. Non-functional sequences were removed, as were lower-count sequences one edit away from another. Barcode sub-clusters with fewer than 20% of the maximum read count were removed, based on fitting two negative binomial distributions. TCRdb trimmed the raw reads at Q25, called clones with MiXCR and kept productive beta chains. Rows with one shared CDR3 protein collapse into an entry with the most common genes and DNA. TCRdb's processing, not the authors' own work, is the source of the V and J calls. The table for this sample lists nearly 55,000 distinct CDR3 sequences; approximately 40% of them were counted only once. Together, the top ten hold about 4.1% of the sample.

As encoded in the germline V gene, CDR1 is MDHEN while CDR2 is SYDVKM. Its CDR3 holds 13 amino acids, cysteine through phenylalanine. The entry retains the CDR3 DNA only, 39 bases that are in frame from base 1. Points on this clonotype: Its antigen has not been determined. One base away lies a much larger clone, so this may be a sequencing read error.

Naive CD8 T cell libraries were made from approximately 20,000 to 1,000,000 sorted cells using 10%, 30% or 50% of purified RNA. On a BD FACSAria II, naive CD8 T cells were FACS-sorted as CD8+CD4-CCR7+CD45RA+ and collected into RLT Plus buffer. Ten to eleven TCR copies' worth of Jurkat RNA were spiked into about 20,000-1,100,000 naive CD8 T cell samples to test detection sensitivity. Enrichment of CD8 T cells was done with RosetteSep CD8+ T Cell Enrichment Cocktail plus Ficoll-Paque, and ACK red cell lysis came afterward. Sequenced: naive CD8+ T cells from blood, with Jurkat cell RNA spiked in. The cell subset or site label here, explained by the study, means: FACS-sorted CD8+CD4-CCR7+CD45RA+ naive T cells. The source of this sequence is a human donor in good health. Some libraries in this study had Jurkat cell RNA spiked in. The V gene is TRBV28 and the J gene is TRBJ2-7; TRBD2 could be the D gene, as 6 bases match. The sequenced DNA: TGTGCCAGCAAGGACTACCCGACCCTCGAGCTGTACTTC. Protein translation: CASKDYPTLELYF.